This TCR beta chain originates from a study of blood T cell repertoires in COVID-19. Only in-frame clones appear in the TCRdb table, and some are missing; sequencing was by immunoSEQ multiplex PCR. The top ten hold 3% of the sample, which has some 350,000 clones, around 84% seen once. The germline CDR1 and CDR2 sequences are SGHTA and FQGTGA. The CDR3 runs to 17 residues. V lost 5 bases, J lost 6 bases, and 12 bases stayed unmatched. The clonotype was recovered from a human donor in a cohort sampled during active COVID-19. V usage is TRBV7-3 and J usage is TRBJ2-2; 10 positions match TRBD1. Source material: peripheral blood. DNA for the CDR3: TGTGCCAGCAGCACCCGTCTCGGGGACAGGGGCCCCGGGGAGCTGTTTTTT. Amino acids: CASSTRLGDRGPGELFF.